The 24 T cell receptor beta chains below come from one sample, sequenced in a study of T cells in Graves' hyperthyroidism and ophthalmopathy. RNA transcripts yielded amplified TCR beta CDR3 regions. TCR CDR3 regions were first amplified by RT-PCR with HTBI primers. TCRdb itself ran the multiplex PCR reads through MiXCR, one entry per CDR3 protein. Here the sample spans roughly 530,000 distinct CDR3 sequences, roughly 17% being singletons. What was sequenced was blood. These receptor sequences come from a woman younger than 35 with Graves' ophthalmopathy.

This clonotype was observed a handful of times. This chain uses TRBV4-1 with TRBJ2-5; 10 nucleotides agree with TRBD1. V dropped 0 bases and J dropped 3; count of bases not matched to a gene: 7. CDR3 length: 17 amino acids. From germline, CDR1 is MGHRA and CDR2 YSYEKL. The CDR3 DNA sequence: TGCGCCAGCAGCCAAGATCTGGAGGGGACAGGGGAAGAGACCCAGTACTTC. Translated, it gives CASSQDLEGTGEETQYF.

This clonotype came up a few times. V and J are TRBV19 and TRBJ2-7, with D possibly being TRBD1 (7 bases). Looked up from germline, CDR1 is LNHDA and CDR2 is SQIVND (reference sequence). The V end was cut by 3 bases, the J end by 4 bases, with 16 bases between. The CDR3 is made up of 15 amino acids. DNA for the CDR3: TGTGCCAGTAGTATCCGGGAGACAGGGAATTACGAGCAGTACTTC. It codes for CASSIRETGNYEQYF.

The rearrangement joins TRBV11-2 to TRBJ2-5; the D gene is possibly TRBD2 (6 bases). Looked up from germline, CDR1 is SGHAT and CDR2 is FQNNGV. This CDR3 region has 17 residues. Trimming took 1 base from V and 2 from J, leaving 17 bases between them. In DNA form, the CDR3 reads TGTGCCAGCAGCTTAGTCTATTTTAGGGCGGGACAAGAGACCCAGTACTTC. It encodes CASSLVYFRAGQETQYF.

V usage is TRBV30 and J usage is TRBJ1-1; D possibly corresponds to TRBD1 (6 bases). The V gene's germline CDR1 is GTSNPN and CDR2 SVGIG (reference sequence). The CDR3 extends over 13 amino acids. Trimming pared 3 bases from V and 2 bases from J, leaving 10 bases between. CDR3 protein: CAWRTGANTEAFF. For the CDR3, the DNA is TGTGCCTGGAGGACAGGCGCCAACACTGAAGCTTTCTTT.

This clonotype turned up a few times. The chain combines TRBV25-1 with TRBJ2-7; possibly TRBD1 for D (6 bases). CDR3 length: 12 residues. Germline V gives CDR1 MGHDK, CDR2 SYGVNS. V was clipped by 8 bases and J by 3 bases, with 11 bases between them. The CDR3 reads CASSTGNYEQYF. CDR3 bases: TGTGCCAGCTCGACAGGAAACTACGAGCAGTACTTC.

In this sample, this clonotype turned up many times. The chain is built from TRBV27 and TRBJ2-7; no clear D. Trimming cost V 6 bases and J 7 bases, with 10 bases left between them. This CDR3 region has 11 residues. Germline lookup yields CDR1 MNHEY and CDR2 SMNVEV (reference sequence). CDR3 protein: CASSSYGEQYF. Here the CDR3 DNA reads TGTGCCAGCAGCAGCTACGGGGAGCAGTACTTC.

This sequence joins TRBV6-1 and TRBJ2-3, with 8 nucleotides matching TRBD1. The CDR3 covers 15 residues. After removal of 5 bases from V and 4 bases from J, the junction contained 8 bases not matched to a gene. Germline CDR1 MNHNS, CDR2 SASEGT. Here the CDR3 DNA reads TGTGCCAGCAGTCTGACAGGGGTAAAGGCAGATACGCAGTATTTT. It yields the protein CASSLTGVKADTQYF.

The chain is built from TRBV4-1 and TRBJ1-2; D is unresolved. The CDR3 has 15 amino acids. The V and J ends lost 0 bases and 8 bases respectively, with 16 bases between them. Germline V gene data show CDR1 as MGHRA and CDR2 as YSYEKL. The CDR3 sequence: CASSQENWDGGGYTF. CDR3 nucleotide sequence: TGCGCCAGCAGCCAAGAGAATTGGGATGGAGGCGGCTACACCTTC.

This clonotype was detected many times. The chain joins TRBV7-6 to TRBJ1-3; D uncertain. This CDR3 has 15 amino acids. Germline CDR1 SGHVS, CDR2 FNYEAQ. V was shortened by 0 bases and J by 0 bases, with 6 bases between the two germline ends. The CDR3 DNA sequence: TGTGCCAGCAGCTTAGCAGGGCCCTCTGGAAACACCATATATTTT. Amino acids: CASSLAGPSGNTIYF.

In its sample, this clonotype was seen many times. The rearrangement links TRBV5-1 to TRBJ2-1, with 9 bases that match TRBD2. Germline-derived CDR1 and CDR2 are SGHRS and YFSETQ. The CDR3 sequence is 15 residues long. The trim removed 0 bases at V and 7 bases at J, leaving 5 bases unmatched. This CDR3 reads CASSLEGGGGNEQFF. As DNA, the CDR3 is TGCGCCAGCAGCTTGGAGGGCGGGGGGGGTAATGAGCAGTTCTTC.

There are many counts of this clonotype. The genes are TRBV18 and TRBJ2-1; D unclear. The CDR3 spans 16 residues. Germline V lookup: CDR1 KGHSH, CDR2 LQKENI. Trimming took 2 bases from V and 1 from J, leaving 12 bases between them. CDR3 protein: CASSPGQVVSYNEQFF. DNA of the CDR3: TGTGCCAGCTCACCAGGGCAGGTGGTATCCTACAATGAGCAGTTCTTC.

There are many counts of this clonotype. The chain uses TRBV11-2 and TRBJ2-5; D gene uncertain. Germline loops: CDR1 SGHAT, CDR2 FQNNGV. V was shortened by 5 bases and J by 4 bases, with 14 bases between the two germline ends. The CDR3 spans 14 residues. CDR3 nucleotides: TGTGCCAGCAGCCCAACCAGCAGAAGAGAGACCCAGTACTTC. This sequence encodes CASSPTSRRETQYF.

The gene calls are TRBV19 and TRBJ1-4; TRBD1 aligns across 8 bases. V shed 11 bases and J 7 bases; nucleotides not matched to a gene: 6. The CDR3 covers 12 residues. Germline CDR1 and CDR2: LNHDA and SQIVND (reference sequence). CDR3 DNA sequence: TGTGCCGCAGCACAGGGGGTTGAAAAACTGTTTTTT. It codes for CAAAQGVEKLFF. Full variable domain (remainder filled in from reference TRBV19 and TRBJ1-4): DGGITQSPKYLFRKEGQNVTLSCEQNLNHDAMYWYRQDPGQGLRLIYYSQIVNDFQKGDIAEGYSVSREKKESFPLTVTSAQKNPTAFYLCAAAQGVEKLFFGSGTQLSVL.

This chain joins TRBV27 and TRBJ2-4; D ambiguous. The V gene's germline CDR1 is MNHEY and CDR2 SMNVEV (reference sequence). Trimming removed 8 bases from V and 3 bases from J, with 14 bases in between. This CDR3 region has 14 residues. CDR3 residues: CASARKESKNIQYF. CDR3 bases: TGTGCCAGCGCCCGTAAAGAGAGCAAAAACATTCAGTACTTC.

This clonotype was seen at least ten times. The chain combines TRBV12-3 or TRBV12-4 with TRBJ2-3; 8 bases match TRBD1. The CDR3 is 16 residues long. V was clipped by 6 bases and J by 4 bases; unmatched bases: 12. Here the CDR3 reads CASSPPGTGKSDTQYF. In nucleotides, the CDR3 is TGTGCCAGCAGCCCGCCCGGGACAGGAAAGTCAGATACGCAGTATTTT.

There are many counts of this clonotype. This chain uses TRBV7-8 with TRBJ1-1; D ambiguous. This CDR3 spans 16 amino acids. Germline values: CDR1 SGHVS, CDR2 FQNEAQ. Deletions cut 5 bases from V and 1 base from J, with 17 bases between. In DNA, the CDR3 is TGTGCCAGCAGCCTTAGGGTCGGTTCGCGGAACACTGAAGCTTTCTTT. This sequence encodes CASSLRVGSRNTEAFF.

The CDR3 is CASRGAETGELFF. The CDR3 coding sequence is TGTGCCAGCAGGGGAGCGGAAACCGGGGAGCTGTTTTTT. This chain connects TRBV9 to TRBJ2-2; tentatively, D is TRBD2 (5 bases). The length of the CDR3 is 13 residues. The V gene lost 5 bases and the J gene lost 5 bases, with 10 bases spanning the gap. Germline V CDR1 and CDR2: SGDLS, YYNGEE.

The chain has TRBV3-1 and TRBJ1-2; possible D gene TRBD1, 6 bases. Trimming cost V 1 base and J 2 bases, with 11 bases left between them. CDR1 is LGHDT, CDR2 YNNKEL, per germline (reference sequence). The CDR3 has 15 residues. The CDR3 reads CASSQATGANYGYTF. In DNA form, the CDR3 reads TGTGCCAGCAGCCAAGCGACAGGTGCCAACTATGGCTACACCTTC.

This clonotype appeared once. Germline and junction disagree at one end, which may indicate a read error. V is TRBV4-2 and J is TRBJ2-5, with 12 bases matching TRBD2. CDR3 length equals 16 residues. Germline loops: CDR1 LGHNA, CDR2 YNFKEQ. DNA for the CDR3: TGTGCCTGCAGCCTCGGACTAGCGGGGACTAAAGAGACCCAGTACTTC. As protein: CACSLGLAGTKETQYF.

The CDR3 sequence is CAGELAGMTYEQYF. The CDR3 DNA reads TGTGCCGGAGAACTAGCGGGTATGACCTACGAGCAGTACTTC. This chain uses TRBV6-2 or TRBV6-3 with TRBJ2-7; 9 bases are a match to TRBD2. The germline gives CDR1 MNHEY, CDR2 SVGEGT. The CDR3 covers 14 residues. Trimming removed 11 bases from V and 2 bases from J; junction bases left unmatched: 10.

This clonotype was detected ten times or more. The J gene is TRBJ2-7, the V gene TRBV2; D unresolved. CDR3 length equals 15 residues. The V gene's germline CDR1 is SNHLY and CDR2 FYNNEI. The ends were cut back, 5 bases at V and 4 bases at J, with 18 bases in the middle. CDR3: CASSPTWGRRYEQYF. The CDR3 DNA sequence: TGTGCCAGCAGTCCCACCTGGGGTCGCCGATACGAGCAGTACTTC. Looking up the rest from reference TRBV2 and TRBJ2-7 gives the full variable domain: EPEVTQTPSHQVTQMGQEVILRCVPISNHLYFYWYRQILGQKVEFLVSFYNNEISEKSEIFDDQFSVERPDGSNFTLKIRSTKLEDSAMYFCASSPTWGRRYEQYFGPGTRLTVT.

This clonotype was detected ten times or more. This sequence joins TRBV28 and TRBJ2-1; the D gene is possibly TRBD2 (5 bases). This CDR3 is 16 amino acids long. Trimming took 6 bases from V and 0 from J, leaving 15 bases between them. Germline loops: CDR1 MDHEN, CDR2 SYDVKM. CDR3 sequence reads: CASSTAEGHSYNEQFF. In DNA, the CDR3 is TGTGCCAGCAGCACTGCCGAGGGTCACTCCTACAATGAGCAGTTCTTC.

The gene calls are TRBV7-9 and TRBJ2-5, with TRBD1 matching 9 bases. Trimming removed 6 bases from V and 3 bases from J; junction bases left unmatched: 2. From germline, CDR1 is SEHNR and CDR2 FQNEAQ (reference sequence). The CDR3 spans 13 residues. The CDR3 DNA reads TGTGCCAGCAGAAGGGACAGGGAAGAGACCCAGTACTTC. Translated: CASRRDREETQYF. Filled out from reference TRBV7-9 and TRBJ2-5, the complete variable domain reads DTGVSQNPRHKITKRGQNVTFRCDPISEHNRLYWYRQTLGQGPEFLTYFQNEAQLEKSRLLSDRFSAERPKGSFSTLEIQRTEQGDSAMYLCASRRDREETQYFGPGTRLLVL.

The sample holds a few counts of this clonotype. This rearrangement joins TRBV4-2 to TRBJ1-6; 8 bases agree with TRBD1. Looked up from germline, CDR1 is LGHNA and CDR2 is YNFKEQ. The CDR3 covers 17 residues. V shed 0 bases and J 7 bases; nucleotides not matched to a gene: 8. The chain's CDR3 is CASSQDGQGARNSPLHF. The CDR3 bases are TGTGCCAGCAGCCAAGATGGGCAGGGGGCGCGAAATTCACCCCTCCACTTT.